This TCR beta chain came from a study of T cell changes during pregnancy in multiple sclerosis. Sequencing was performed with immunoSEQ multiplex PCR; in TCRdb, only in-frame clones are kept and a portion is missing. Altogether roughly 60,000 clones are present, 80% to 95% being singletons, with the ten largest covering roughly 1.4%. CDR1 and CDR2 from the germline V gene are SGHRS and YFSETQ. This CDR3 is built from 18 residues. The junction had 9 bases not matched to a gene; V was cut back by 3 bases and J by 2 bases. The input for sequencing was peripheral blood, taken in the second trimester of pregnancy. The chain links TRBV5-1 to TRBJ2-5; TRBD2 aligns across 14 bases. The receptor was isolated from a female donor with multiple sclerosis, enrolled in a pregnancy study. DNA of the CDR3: TGCGCCAGCAGCTCGGGACTAGCGGGAGATCTAGGGCAAGAGACCCAGTACTTC. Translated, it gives CASSSGLAGDLGQETQYF. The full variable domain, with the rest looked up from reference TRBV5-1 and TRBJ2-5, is KAGVTQTPRYLIKTRGQQVTLSCSPISGHRSVSWYQQTPGQGLQFLFEYFSETQRNKGNFPGRFSGRQFSNSRSEMNVSTLELGDSALYLCASSSGLAGDLGQETQYFGPGTRLLVL.